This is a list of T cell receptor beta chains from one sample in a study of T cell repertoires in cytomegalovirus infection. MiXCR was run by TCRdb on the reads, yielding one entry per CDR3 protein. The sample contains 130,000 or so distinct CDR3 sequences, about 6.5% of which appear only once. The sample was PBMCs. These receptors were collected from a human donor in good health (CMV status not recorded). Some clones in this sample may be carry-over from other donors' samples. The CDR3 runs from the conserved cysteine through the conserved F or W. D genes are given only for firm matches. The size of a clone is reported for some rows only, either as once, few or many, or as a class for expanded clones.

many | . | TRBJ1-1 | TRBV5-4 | TGTGCCAGCAGCTTCGGACTTACGAACACTGAAGCTTTCTTT | CASSFGLTNTEAFF
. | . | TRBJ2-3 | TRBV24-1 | TGTGCCACCAGTGGCCCCGACGATACGCAGTATTTT | CATSGPDDTQYF
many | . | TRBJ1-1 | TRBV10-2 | TGCGCCAGCAGTGATACGACGGCGGGCACTGAAGCTTTCTTT | CASSDTTAGTEAFF
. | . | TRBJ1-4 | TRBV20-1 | TGCAGTGCTAGACTCCGGGACCGAGGTGGAAAACTGTTTTTT | CSARLRDRGGKLFF
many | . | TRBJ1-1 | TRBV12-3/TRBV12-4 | TGTGCCAGCAGGAATCAGGGGAACACTGAAGCTTTCTTT | CASRNQGNTEAFF
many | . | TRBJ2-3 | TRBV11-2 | TGTGCCAGCAGCCAAGGGGGGGGTGCAGATACGCAGTATTTT | CASSQGGGADTQYF
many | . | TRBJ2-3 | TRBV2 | TGTGCCAGCAGGTCTGGGATCGCAGATACGCAGTATTTT | CASRSGIADTQYF
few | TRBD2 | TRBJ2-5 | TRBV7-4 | TGTGCCAGCAGCGCGACTAGCGGGGAGACCCAGTACTTC | CASSATSGETQYF
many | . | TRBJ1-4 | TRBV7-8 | TGTGCCAGCAGCTCAAGGACGGGAGTCGAAAAACTGTTTTTT | CASSSRTGVEKLFF
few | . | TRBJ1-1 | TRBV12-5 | TGTGCTAGTGGTTTCCCCCGGGGATTGAACACTGAAGCTTTCTTT | CASGFPRGLNTEAFF
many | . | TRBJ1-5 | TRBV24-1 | TGTGCCACCAGTGGACAGGCCAATCAGCCCCAGCATTTT | CATSGQANQPQHF
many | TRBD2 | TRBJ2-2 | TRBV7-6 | TGTGCCAGCAGCCCCCAGACGGGGGGCACCGGGGAGCTGTTTTTT | CASSPQTGGTGELFF
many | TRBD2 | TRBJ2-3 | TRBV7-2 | TGTGCCAGCAGCGCCACTAGCGGGGGGGCTCCAGATACGCAGTATTTT | CASSATSGGAPDTQYF
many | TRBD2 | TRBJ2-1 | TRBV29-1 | TGCAGCGTTGAAACGGCTAGCGGGGGATTTTACAATGAGCAGTTCTTC | CSVETASGGFYNEQFF
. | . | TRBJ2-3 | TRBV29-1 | TGCAGCGTGGGCGCCGGACGCCTTACAGATACGCAGTATTTT | CSVGAGRLTDTQYF
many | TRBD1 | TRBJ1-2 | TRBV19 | TGTGCCAGTAGTCACCGGGACAGAACAACTAACTATGGCTACACCTTC | CASSHRDRTTNYGYTF
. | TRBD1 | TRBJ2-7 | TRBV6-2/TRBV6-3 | TGTGCCAGCAGCCTACCTCGGGACAGGAGCTCCTACGAGCAGTACTTC | CASSLPRDRSSYEQYF